This is a list of T cell receptor beta chains from one sample in a study of technical replicates of blood from four donors. Profiling relied on immunoSEQ multiplex PCR, and the TCRdb table lists in-frame clones only, not all of them. The sample carries 65,000 to 90,000 clones, 94% recorded once. Sequencing was done on a sample of T cells isolated from PBMCs. The receptors were gathered from a human donor in good health. The conserved cysteine and the conserved F or W are not part of the CDR3 here. D genes are given only for firm matches.

V,J,D,CDR3
TRBV7-8,TRBJ2-3,-,ASSLIGGTDTQY
TRBV27,TRBJ1-3,-,ASSLRAGTGNTIY
TRBV9,TRBJ1-2,TRBD1,ASSVSTGINFYGYT
TRBV25-1,TRBJ1-1,-,ASSEGQSTEAF
TRBV5-1,TRBJ1-2,-,ASRNERDSGAYGYT
TRBV10-3,TRBJ2-2,-,AISESRGPGELF
TRBV6-1,TRBJ2-7,TRBD1,ASSEVGQGFDEQY
TRBV9,TRBJ2-7,TRBD2,ASSAGTSSYEQY
TRBV2,TRBJ1-3,-,ASSDDTGSGNTIY
TRBV10-3,TRBJ1-1,TRBD1,AISPTGVNTEAF
TRBV9,TRBJ1-2,-,ASSPTGGSRANYGYT
TRBV5-1,TRBJ2-5,TRBD1,ASSLAGQGKETQY
TRBV19,TRBJ1-5,TRBD1,ASRGQGASNQPQH
TRBV4-3,TRBJ2-3,-,ASSQDLLDTDTQY
TRBV18,TRBJ1-1,TRBD1,ASSPGTDRGGAF
TRBV5-6,TRBJ2-7,TRBD1,ASKTTGAYEQY